This T cell receptor (beta chain) was found in a study of beta chain features in type 1 diabetes. Germline assignment: CDR1 MDHEN and CDR2 SYDVKM. Trimming at V came to 4 bases and at J to 5 bases, leaving 9 bases not matched to a gene. This CDR3 contains 16 residues. As regards this clone: Its antigen remains unknown.

Study-level results: A closer apparent resemblance between naive, central memory and Treg TCRB repertoires was seen in patients than in healthy donors. Type 1 diabetes patients showed fewer insertions and more deletions at VDJ junctions.

Expressed TCRB transcripts got sequenced, as all isolated RNA was reverse transcribed. About 3.57 million reads, on average, came from each naive, central memory and regulatory T cell sample. Profiled with immunoSEQ multiplex PCR; TCRdb holds only in-frame clones, not every one. The repertoire consists of under 350,000 clones, with 8% occurring once and the leading ten covering roughly 1%. The sequence derives from a young woman in good health. The genes are TRBV28 and TRBJ1-1; 11 nucleotides match TRBD1. Sequenced: central memory CD4+ T cells from blood. The CDR3 bases are TGTGCCAGCAGTTCAACCGGACAGGGGGCAAGGACTGAAGCTTTCTTT. It translates to CASSSTGQGARTEAFF.